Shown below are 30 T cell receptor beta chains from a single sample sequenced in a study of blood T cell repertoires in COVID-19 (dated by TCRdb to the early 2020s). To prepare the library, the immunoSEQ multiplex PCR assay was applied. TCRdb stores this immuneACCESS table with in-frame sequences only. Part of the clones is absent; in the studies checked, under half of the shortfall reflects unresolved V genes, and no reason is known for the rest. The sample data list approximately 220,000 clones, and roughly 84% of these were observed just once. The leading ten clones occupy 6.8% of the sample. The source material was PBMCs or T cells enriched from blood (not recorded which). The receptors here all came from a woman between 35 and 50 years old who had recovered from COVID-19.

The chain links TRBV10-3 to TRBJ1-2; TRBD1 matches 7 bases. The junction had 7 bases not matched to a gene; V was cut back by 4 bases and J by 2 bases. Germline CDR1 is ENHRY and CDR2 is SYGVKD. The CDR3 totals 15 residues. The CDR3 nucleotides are TGTGCCATCAGTGCCCTATTGACAGGGAACTATGGCTACACCTTC. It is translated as CAISALLTGNYGYTF.

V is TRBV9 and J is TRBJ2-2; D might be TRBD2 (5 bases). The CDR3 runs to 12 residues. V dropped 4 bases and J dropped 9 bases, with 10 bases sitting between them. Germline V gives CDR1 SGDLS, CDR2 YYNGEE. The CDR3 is CASSLTSRELFF. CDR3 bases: TGTGCCAGCAGCCTAACTAGTAGGGAGCTGTTTTTT.

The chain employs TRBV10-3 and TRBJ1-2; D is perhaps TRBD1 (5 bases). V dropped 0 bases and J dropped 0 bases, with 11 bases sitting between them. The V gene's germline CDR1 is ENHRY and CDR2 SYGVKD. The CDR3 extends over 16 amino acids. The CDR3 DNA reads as TGTGCCATCAGTGAGTCAACAGGCTTAGCTAACTATGGCTACACCTTC. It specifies CAISESTGLANYGYTF.

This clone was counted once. CDR3 residues: CASSLRTHEWNSPLHF. CDR3 nucleotide sequence: TGTGCCAGCAGCTTACGGACTCACGAATGGAATTCACCCCTCCACTTT. The chain links TRBV7-8 to TRBJ1-6; D is undetermined. The CDR3 spans 16 residues. The germline V and J ends were trimmed by 2 bases and 7 bases, with 15 bases remaining between them. Germline CDR1 reads SGHVS; CDR2 reads FQNEAQ.

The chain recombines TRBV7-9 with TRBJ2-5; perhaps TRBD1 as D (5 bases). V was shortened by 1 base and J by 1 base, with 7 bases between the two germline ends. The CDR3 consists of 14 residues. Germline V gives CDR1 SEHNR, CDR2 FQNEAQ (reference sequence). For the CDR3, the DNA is TGTGCCAGCAGCTTAGTGACAGCCCAAGAGACCCAGTACTTC. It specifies CASSLVTAQETQYF.

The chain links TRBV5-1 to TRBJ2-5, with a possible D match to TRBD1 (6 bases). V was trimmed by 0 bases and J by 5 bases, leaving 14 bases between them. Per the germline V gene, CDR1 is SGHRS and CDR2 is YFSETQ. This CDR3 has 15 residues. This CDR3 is CASSLVFRGRETQYF. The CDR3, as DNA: TGCGCCAGCAGCTTGGTGTTCAGGGGACGGGAGACCCAGTACTTC. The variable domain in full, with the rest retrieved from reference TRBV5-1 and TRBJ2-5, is KAGVTQTPRYLIKTRGQQVTLSCSPISGHRSVSWYQQTPGQGLQFLFEYFSETQRNKGNFPGRFSGRQFSNSRSEMNVSTLELGDSALYLCASSLVFRGRETQYFGPGTRLLVL.

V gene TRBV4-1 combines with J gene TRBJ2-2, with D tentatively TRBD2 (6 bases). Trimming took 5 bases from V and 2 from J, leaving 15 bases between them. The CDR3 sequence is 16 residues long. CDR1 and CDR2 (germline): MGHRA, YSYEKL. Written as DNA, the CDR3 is TGCGCCAGCAGCGCTTGGCGCGGGGTTAACACCGGGGAGCTGTTTTTT. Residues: CASSAWRGVNTGELFF.

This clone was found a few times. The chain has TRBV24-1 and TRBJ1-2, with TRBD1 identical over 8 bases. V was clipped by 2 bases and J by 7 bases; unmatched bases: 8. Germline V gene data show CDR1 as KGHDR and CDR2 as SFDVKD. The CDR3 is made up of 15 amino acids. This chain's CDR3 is CATSDSRTGTGGYTF. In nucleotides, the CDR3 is TGTGCCACCAGTGATTCCAGGACAGGGACGGGTGGCTACACCTTC.

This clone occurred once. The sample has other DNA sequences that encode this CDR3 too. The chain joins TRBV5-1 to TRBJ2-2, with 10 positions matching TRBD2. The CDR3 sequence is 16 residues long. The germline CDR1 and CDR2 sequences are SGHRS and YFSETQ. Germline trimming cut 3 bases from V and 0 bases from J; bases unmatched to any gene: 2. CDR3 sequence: CASSSTSGTNTGELFF. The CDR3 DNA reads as TGCGCCAGCAGCTCTACTAGCGGGACGAACACCGGGGAGCTGTTTTTT.

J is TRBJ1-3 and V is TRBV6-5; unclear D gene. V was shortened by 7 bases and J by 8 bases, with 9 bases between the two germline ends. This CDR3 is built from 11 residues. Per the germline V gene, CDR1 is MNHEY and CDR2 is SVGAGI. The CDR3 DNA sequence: TGTGCCAGCACTTTCGTATACACCATATATTTT. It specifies CASTFVYTIYF.

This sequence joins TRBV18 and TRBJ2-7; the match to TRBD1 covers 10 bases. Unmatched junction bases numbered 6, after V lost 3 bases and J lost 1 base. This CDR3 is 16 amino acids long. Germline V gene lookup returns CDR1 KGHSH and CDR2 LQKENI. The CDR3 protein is CASSPTRDRGSYEQYV. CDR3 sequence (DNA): TGTGCCAGCTCACCCACGCGGGACAGGGGTTCCTACGAGCAGTACGTC.

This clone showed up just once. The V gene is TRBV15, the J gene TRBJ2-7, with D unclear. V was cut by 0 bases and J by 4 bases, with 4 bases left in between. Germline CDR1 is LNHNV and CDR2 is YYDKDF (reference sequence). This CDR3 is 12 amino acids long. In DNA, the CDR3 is TGTGCCACCAGCAGAGATAGTTACGAGCAGTACGTC. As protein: CATSRDSYEQYV.

CDR3 region: CASRPQLAGGGNEQFF. CDR3 nucleotides: TGTGCCAGCAGGCCTCAACTAGCGGGAGGTGGGAATGAGCAGTTCTTC. The chain is built from TRBV28 and TRBJ2-1, with 12 nucleotides matching TRBD2. J gave up 7 bases and V 6 bases, and 10 bases lay outside the gene matches. This CDR3 comprises 16 residues. Germline V gene data show CDR1 as MDHEN and CDR2 as SYDVKM.

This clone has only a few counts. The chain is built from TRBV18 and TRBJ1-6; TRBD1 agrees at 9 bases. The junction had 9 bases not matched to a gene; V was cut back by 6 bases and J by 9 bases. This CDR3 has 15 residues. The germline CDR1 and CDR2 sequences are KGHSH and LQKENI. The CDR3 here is CASSTDRGHGSPLHF. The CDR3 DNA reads TGTGCCAGCTCCACGGACAGGGGCCATGGTTCACCCCTCCACTTT.

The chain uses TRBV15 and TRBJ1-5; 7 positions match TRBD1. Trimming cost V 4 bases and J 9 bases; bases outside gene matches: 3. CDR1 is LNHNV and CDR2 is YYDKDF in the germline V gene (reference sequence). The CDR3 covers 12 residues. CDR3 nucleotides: TGTGCCACCAGCACCTACAGGGGGCCCCAGCATTTT. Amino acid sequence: CATSTYRGPQHF.

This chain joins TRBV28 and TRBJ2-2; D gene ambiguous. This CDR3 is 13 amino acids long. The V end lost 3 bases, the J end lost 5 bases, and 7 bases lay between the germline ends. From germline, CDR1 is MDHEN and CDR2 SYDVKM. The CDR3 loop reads CASSFTGTGELFF. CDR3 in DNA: TGTGCCAGCAGTTTCACCGGGACCGGGGAGCTGTTTTTT.

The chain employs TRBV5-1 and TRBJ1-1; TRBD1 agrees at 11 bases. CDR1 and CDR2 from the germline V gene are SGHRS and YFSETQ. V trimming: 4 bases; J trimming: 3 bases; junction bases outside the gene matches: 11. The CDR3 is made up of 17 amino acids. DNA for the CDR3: TGCGCCAGCAGCCCCTCCCGGGACAGGGGGTGGGACACTGAAGCTTTCTTT. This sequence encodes CASSPSRDRGWDTEAFF.

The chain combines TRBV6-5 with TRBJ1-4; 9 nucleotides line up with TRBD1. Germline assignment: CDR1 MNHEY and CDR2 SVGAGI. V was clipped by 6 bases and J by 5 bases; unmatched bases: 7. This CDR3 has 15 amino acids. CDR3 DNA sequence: TGTGCCAGCAGCGGACAGGGGACAGCAAATGAAAAACTGTTTTTT. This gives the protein CASSGQGTANEKLFF.

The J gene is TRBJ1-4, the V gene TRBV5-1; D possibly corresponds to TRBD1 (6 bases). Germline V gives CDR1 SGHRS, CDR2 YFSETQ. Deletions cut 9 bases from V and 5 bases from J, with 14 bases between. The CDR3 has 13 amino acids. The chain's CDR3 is CATSTGINEKLFF. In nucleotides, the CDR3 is TGCGCCACTTCGACAGGAATAAATGAAAAACTGTTTTTT. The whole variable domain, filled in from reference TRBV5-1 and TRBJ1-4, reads KAGVTQTPRYLIKTRGQQVTLSCSPISGHRSVSWYQQTPGQGLQFLFEYFSETQRNKGNFPGRFSGRQFSNSRSEMNVSTLELGDSALYLCATSTGINEKLFFGSGTQLSVL.

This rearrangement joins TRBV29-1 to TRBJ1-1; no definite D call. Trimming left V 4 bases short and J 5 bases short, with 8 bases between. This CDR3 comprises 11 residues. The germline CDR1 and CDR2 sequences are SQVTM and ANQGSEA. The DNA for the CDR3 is TGCAGCGTTGGAAGGAGAACTGAAGCTTTCTTT. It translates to CSVGRRTEAFF.

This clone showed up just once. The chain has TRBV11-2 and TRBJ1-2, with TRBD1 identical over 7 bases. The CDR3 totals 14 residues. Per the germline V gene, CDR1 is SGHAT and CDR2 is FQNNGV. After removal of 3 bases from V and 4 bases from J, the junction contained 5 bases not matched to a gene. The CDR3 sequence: CASSFPTGPYGYTF. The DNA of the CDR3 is TGTGCCAGCAGCTTCCCGACAGGGCCCTATGGCTACACCTTC.

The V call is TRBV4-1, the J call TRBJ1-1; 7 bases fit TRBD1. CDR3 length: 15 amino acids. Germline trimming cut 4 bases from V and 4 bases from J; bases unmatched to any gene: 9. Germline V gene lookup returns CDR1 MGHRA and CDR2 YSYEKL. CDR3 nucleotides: TGCGCCAGCAGCCGATTAGGACAGGCAGCCACTGAAGCTTTCTTT. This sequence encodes CASSRLGQAATEAFF.

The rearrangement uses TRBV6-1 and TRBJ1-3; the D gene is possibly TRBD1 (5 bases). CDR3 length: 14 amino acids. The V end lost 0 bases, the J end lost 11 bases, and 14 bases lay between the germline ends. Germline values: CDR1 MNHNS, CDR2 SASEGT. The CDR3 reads CASSEAPGGSAIYF. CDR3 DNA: TGTGCCAGCAGTGAAGCGCCGGGGGGATCCGCCATATATTTT.

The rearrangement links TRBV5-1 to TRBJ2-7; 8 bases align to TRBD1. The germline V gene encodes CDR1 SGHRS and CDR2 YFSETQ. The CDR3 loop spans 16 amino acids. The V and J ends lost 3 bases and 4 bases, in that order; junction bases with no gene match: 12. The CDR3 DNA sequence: TGCGCCAGCAGCTCGCTCTGGCGGACAGGGAGTTACGAGCAGTACTTC. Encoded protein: CASSSLWRTGSYEQYF.

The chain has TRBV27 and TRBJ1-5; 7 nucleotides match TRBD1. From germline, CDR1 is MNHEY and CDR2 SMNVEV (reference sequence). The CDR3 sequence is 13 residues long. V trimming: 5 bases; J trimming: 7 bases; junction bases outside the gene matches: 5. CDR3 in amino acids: CASSDRVRQPQHF. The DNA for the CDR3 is TGTGCCAGCAGTGACAGGGTCAGGCAGCCCCAGCATTTT.

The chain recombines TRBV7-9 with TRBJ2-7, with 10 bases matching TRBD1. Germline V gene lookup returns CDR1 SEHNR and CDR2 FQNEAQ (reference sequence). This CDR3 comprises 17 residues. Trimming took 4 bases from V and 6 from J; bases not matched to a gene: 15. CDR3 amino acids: CASSSSDRGNPRVEQYF. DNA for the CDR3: TGTGCCAGCAGCTCTTCGGACAGGGGGAATCCTCGAGTCGAGCAGTACTTC.

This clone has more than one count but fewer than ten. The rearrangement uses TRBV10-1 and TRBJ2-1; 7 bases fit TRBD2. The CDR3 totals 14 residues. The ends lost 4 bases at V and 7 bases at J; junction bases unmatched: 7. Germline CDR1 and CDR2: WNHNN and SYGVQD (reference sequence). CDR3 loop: CASSGSAGSNEQFF. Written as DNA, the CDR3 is TGCGCCAGCAGTGGATCAGCGGGGTCTAATGAGCAGTTCTTC.

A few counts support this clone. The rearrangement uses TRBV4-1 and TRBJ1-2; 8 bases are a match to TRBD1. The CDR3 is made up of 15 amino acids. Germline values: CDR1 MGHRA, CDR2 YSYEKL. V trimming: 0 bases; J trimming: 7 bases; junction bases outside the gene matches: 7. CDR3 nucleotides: TGCGCCAGCAGCCAAGATCGAGGACAGGGCTCTGGCTACACCTTC. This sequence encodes CASSQDRGQGSGYTF.

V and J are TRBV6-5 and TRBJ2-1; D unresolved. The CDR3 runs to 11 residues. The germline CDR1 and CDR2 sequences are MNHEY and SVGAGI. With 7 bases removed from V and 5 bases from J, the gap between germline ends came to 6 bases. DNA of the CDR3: TGTGCCAGCATGAGCGACAATGAGCAGTTCTTC. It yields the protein CASMSDNEQFF.

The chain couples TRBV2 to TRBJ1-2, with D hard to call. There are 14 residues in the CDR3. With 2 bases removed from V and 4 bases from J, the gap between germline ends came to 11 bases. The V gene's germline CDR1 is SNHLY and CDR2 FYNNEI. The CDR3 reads CASSELAASYGYTF. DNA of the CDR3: TGTGCCAGCAGTGAATTGGCAGCGTCCTATGGCTACACCTTC.